Shown below are 9 T cell receptor beta chains from a single sample sequenced in a study of blood T cells in healthy people across ages. The second PCR ran 7 to 11 cycles with a sample-barcoded 5' primer and J-beta primers. One entry per CDR3 protein, called by TCRdb with MiXCR from the 5' RACE reads. The sample has about 1,400,000 distinct CDR3 sequences; around 42% are singletons. Sequencing was done on a sample of blood. These receptors were collected from a woman younger than 35 in good health.

CDR3 bases: TGCGCCAGCAGCAATGGACAGGGTAATTCACCCCTCCACTTT. Protein: CASSNGQGNSPLHF. This rearrangement joins TRBV5-1 to TRBJ1-6; 8 bases are a match to TRBD1. The V gene end was trimmed by 4 bases and the J gene end by 6 bases; junction bases not matched to a gene: 3. The CDR3 spans 14 residues. Germline values: CDR1 SGHRS, CDR2 YFSETQ. The full variable domain, completed using reference TRBV5-1 and TRBJ1-6, is KAGVTQTPRYLIKTRGQQVTLSCSPISGHRSVSWYQQTPGQGLQFLFEYFSETQRNKGNFPGRFSGRQFSNSRSEMNVSTLELGDSALYLCASSNGQGNSPLHFGNGTRLTVT.

This clonotype was found a few times. The rearrangement links TRBV5-1 to TRBJ1-6; D gene uncertain. With 4 bases removed from V and 5 bases from J, the gap between germline ends came to 13 bases. The CDR3 runs to 15 residues. Germline CDR1 SGHRS, CDR2 YFSETQ. DNA of the CDR3: TGCGCCAGCAGCCAAACTACAGTAAATAATTCACCCCTCCACTTT. It specifies CASSQTTVNNSPLHF.

This clonotype was detected ten times or more. The CDR3 region is CASTASGGTDTQYF. The CDR3 DNA is TGTGCCAGCACGGCTAGCGGGGGCACAGATACGCAGTATTTT. The chain uses TRBV4-2 and TRBJ2-3; 9 bases align to TRBD2. CDR1 is LGHNA and CDR2 is YNFKEQ in the germline V gene. V was clipped by 7 bases and J by 1 base; unmatched bases: 3. This CDR3 comprises 14 residues.

The chain employs TRBV5-1 and TRBJ2-5; D gene ambiguous. In germline, CDR1 is SGHRS, CDR2 YFSETQ. The CDR3 extends over 16 amino acids. V was clipped by 0 bases and J by 2 bases, with 14 bases between them. The CDR3 protein is CASSLGLYKPQETQYF. DNA of the CDR3: TGCGCCAGCAGCTTGGGACTGTATAAACCTCAAGAGACCCAGTACTTC.

This clonotype was counted between two and nine times. The chain has TRBV29-1 and TRBJ2-2; 8 nucleotides line up with TRBD1. The germline V gene encodes CDR1 SQVTM and CDR2 ANQGSEA. This CDR3 contains 12 residues. The V segment lost 7 bases and the J segment 7 bases; nucleotides outside the gene matches: 5. CDR3 protein: CSAVTGDGELFF. The DNA for the CDR3 is TGCAGCGCCGTGACAGGGGACGGGGAGCTGTTTTTT.

The V and J genes are TRBV30 and TRBJ2-7; D not resolved. Trimming removed 0 bases from V and 6 bases from J, with 12 bases in between. This CDR3 is built from 13 residues. Germline CDR1 is GTSNPN and CDR2 is SVGIG (reference sequence). The CDR3 here is CAWSVQTLGEQYF. The CDR3 nucleotides read TGTGCCTGGAGTGTACAGACGCTGGGCGAGCAGTACTTC. Supplemented by reference TRBV30 and TRBJ2-7, the full variable domain reads SQTIHQWPATLVQPVGSPLSLECTVEGTSNPNLYWYRQAAGRGLQLLFYSVGIGQISSEVPQNLSASRPQDRQFILSSKKLLLSDSGFYLCAWSVQTLGEQYFGPGTRLTVT.

The V call is TRBV28, the J call TRBJ2-5; 7 bases are shared with TRBD1. The CDR3 totals 14 residues. With V trimmed by 6 bases and J by 3 bases, 7 bases remained unmatched. From germline, CDR1 is MDHEN and CDR2 SYDVKM. CDR3 nucleotide sequence: TGTGCCAGCAGCCGTCGACAGGGTAAAGAGACCCAGTACTTC. The encoded protein is CASSRRQGKETQYF. Based on the CDR3 plus reference TRBV28 and TRBJ2-5, the full variable domain is DVKVTQSSRYLVKRTGEKVFLECVQDMDHENMFWYRQDPGLGLRLIYFSYDVKMKEKGDIPEGYSVSREKKERFSLILESASTNQTSMYLCASSRRQGKETQYFGPGTRLLVL.

In DNA, the CDR3 is TGTGCCAGCTCACCGTCACGGGATCCCACAGATACGCAGTATTTT. It translates to CASSPSRDPTDTQYF. The chain carries TRBV18 and TRBJ2-3; D is possibly TRBD2 (5 bases). Germline V lookup: CDR1 KGHSH, CDR2 LQKENI. This CDR3 spans 15 amino acids. Trimming stripped 3 bases from V and 2 bases from J, with 12 bases between.

The genes are TRBV27 and TRBJ2-6, with D tentatively TRBD1 (5 bases). Per germline, CDR1 MNHEY and CDR2 SMNVEV (reference sequence). The CDR3 is 17 amino acids. V was shortened by 1 base and J by 0 bases, with 10 bases between the two germline ends. CDR3 residues: CASSLWGGSSGANVLTF. CDR3 DNA sequence: TGTGCCAGCAGTTTATGGGGCGGAAGCTCTGGGGCCAACGTCCTGACTTTC. Full variable domain (missing parts from reference TRBV27 and TRBJ2-6): EAQVTQNPRYLITVTGKKLTVTCSQNMNHEYMSWYRQDPGLGLRQIYYSMNVEVTDKGDVPEGYKVSRKEKRNFPLILESPSPNQTSLYFCASSLWGGSSGANVLTFGAGSRLTVL.